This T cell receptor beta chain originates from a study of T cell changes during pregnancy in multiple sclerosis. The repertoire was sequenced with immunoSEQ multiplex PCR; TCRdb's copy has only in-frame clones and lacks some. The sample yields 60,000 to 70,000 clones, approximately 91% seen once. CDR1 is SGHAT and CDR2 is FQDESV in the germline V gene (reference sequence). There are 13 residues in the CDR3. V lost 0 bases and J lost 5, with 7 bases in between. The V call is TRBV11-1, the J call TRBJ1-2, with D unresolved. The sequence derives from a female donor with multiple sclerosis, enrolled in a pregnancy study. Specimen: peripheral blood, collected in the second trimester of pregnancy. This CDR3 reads CASSLAREYGYTF. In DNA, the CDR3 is TGTGCCAGCAGCTTAGCGCGGGAGTATGGCTACACCTTC.